These 11 T cell receptor beta chains came from one sample sequenced in a study of human T cells and chemical hapten exposure. TCRdb itself ran the RACE reads through MiXCR, one entry per CDR3 protein. This sample carries 150,000 to 200,000 distinct CDR3 sequences, more than 12% of them seen once, and the ten largest clones take 1.7%. Time point meaning: patch test 1, 2 weeks after DPC sensitization. This sample's treatment: therapeutic diphenylcyclopropenone sensitization with weekly scalp DPC. The material was whole blood, obtained in connection with sensitization to the hapten diphenylcyclopropenone (DPC). These receptors originate from a woman aged 25 to 45 with alopecia areata. Some clones in this sample may be carry-over from other donors' samples.

In this sample, this clonotype turned up a few times. V gene TRBV4-2 combines with J gene TRBJ2-1; 11 nucleotides match TRBD2. CDR1 and CDR2 (germline): LGHNA, YNFKEQ. Germline trimming cut 0 bases from V and 0 bases from J; bases unmatched to any gene: 1. The CDR3 extends over 17 amino acids. The CDR3 spells CASSQETSGASYNEQFF. CDR3 DNA sequence: TGTGCCAGCAGCCAAGAGACTAGCGGGGCCTCCTACAATGAGCAGTTCTTC.

Only a few counts were recorded for this clonotype. V gene TRBV7-9 combines with J gene TRBJ2-1, with unresolved D. Germline V CDR1 and CDR2: SEHNR, FQNEAQ (reference sequence). V lost 0 bases and J 5 bases, leaving 8 bases between the germline ends. The length of the CDR3 is 14 residues. The CDR3 loop reads CASSLALVNNEQFF. In DNA, the CDR3 is TGTGCCAGCAGCTTAGCATTGGTCAACAATGAGCAGTTCTTC. The variable domain in full, completed from reference TRBV7-9 and TRBJ2-1, reads DTGVSQNPRHKITKRGQNVTFRCDPISEHNRLYWYRQTLGQGPEFLTYFQNEAQLEKSRLLSDRFSAERPKGSFSTLEIQRTEQGDSAMYLCASSLALVNNEQFFGPGTRLTVL.

This clonotype was counted between two and nine times. The chain employs TRBV6-2 or TRBV6-3 and TRBJ1-3, with a weak D call TRBD1 (5 bases). This CDR3 contains 15 residues. V gave up 4 bases and J gave up 6 bases, with 16 bases separating them. CDR1 is MNHEY, CDR2 SVGEGT, per germline. This CDR3 is CASSFTTGAENTIYF. The CDR3 DNA reads as TGTGCCAGCAGTTTCACAACCGGGGCCGAAAACACCATATATTTT.

This clonotype was recorded a few times. V gene TRBV28 combines with J gene TRBJ2-1; D is perhaps TRBD2 (6 bases). V gave up 6 bases and J gave up 3 bases, with 15 bases separating them. Germline CDR1 reads MDHEN; CDR2 reads SYDVKM. There are 15 residues in the CDR3. This CDR3 reads CASSLSGLIYNEQFF. For the CDR3, the DNA is TGTGCCAGCAGCCTGTCGGGACTGATCTACAATGAGCAGTTCTTC. The variable domain in full, with the rest retrieved from reference TRBV28 and TRBJ2-1, is DVKVTQSSRYLVKRTGEKVFLECVQDMDHENMFWYRQDPGLGLRLIYFSYDVKMKEKGDIPEGYSVSREKKERFSLILESASTNQTSMYLCASSLSGLIYNEQFFGPGTRLTVL.

J is TRBJ2-7 and V is TRBV5-1, with 8 bases that match TRBD1. J was trimmed by 5 bases and V by 4 bases; bases with no gene match: 8. CDR1 is SGHRS and CDR2 is YFSETQ in the germline V gene. The CDR3 runs to 14 residues. CDR3 in amino acids: CASSLDRGLNEQYF. DNA for the CDR3: TGCGCCAGCAGCCTAGACAGGGGACTCAACGAGCAGTACTTC.

Remarks on this clonotype: This sequence may be a read error, since a much larger clone differs from it by one base. CDR3 nucleotide sequence: TGTGCCAGCGGCTTCCCGAGAGGGGTTTCGGGCAAAACGAGGGGAAAACTGTTTTTT. As protein: CASGFPRGVSGKTRGKLFF. V usage is TRBV7-9 and J usage is TRBJ1-4; weak D call: TRBD1 (5 bases). Germline V gene data show CDR1 as SEHNR and CDR2 as FQNEAQ (reference sequence). The CDR3 loop spans 19 amino acids. Using reference TRBV7-9 and TRBJ1-4 for the parts outside the CDR3, the full variable domain is DTGVSQNPRHKITKRGQNVTFRCDPISEHNRLYWYRQTLGQGPEFLTYFQNEAQLEKSRLLSDRFSAERPKGSFSTLEIQRTEQGDSAMYLCASGFPRGVSGKTRGKLFFGSGTQLSVL.

This sequence joins TRBV28 and TRBJ2-7, with 11 bases aligning to TRBD2. In germline, CDR1 is MDHEN, CDR2 SYDVKM. The V segment lost 10 bases and the J segment 3 bases; nucleotides outside the gene matches: 5. The CDR3 totals 13 residues. CDR3 DNA: TGTGCCACCCAGACTAGCGGGGTCTACGAGCAGTACTTC. The encoded protein is CATQTSGVYEQYF.

J is TRBJ2-1 and V is TRBV24-1; D is unclear. The end of the DNA is better explained by TRBJ2-7, so the J call may be wrong. CDR1 and CDR2 from the germline V gene are KGHDR and SFDVKD. The CDR3 consists of 14 residues. The DNA for the CDR3 is TGTGCCACCAGTTCCCGTGGCTCCTACAATGAGCAGTACTTC. Translation gives CATSSRGSYNEQYF.

The CDR3 is CATSRPIAGGNQPQHF. The CDR3 DNA reads as TGTGCCACCAGCCGTCCCATCGCAGGGGGCAATCAGCCCCAGCATTTT. V usage is TRBV15 and J usage is TRBJ1-5; D may be TRBD1 (6 bases). From germline, CDR1 is LNHNV and CDR2 YYDKDF (reference sequence). V dropped 5 bases and J dropped 2 bases, with 16 bases sitting between them. The CDR3 is made up of 16 amino acids. The variable domain in full, with the rest retrieved from reference TRBV15 and TRBJ1-5, is DAMVIQNPRYQVTQFGKPVTLSCSQTLNHNVMYWYQQKSSQAPKLLFHYYDKDFNNEADTPDNFQSRRPNTSFCFLDIRSPGLGDTAMYLCATSRPIAGGNQPQHFGDGTRLSIL.

J is TRBJ1-2 and V is TRBV6-2 or TRBV6-3; D ambiguous. This CDR3 has 15 amino acids. Deletions cut 6 bases from V and 1 base from J, with 15 bases between. Germline lookup yields CDR1 MNHEY and CDR2 SVGEGT. CDR3 in amino acids: CASSLASANNYGYTF. The DNA of the CDR3 is TGTGCCAGCAGCCTCGCTTCAGCAAATAACTATGGCTACACCTTC.

This clonotype has only a few counts. The gene calls are TRBV12-3 or TRBV12-4 and TRBJ2-1; possible D gene TRBD2, 5 bases. V lost 5 bases, J lost 0 bases, and 8 bases lay in between. This CDR3 is built from 14 residues. CDR3 amino acids: CASSPRDSYNEQFF. CDR3 nucleotides: TGTGCCAGCAGTCCCCGGGACTCCTACAATGAGCAGTTCTTC.